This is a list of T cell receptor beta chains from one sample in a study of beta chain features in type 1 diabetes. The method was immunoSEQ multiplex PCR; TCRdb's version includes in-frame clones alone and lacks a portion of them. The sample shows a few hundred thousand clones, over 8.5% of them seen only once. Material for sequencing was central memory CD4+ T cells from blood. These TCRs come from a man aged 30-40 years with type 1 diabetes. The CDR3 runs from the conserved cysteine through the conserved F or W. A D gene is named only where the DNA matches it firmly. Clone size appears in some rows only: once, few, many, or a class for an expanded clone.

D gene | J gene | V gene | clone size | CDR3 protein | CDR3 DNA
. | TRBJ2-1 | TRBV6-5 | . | CASSWQEIGEQFF | TGTGCCAGCAGTTGGCAGGAGATAGGTGAGCAGTTCTTC
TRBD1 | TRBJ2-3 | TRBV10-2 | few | CASSDPGQGSTDTQYF | TGCGCCAGCAGTGATCCCGGACAGGGTAGCACAGATACGCAGTATTTT
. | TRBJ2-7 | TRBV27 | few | CASSLTGGKQYF | TGTGCCAGCAGTCTGACAGGCGGTAAGCAGTACTTC
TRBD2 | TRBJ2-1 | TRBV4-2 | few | CASSQDGLAYNEQFF | TGTGCCAGCAGCCAAGACGGACTAGCGTACAATGAGCAGTTCTTC
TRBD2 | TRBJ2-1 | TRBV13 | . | CASGVGGRGSSYNEQFF | TGTGCCAGCGGGGTAGGCGGGAGGGGGAGCTCCTACAATGAGCAGTTCTTC
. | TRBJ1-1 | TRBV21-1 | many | CASSKDGEGNTEAFF | TGTGCCAGCAGCAAAGACGGGGAAGGAAATACTGAAGCTTTCTTT
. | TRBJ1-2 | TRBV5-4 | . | CATLSPLGTTYGYTF | TGTGCCACCCTCAGCCCGCTAGGCACTACCTATGGCTACACCTTC
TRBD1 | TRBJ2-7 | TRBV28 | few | CASSPGDRTYEQYF | TGTGCCAGCAGTCCTGGGGACAGGACCTACGAGCAGTACTTC
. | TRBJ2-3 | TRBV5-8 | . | CASSPGVGSTDTQYF | TGTGCCAGCAGCCCTGGAGTAGGTAGCACAGATACGCAGTATTTT
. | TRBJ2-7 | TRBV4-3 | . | CASSQSLLSSYEQYF | TGCGCCAGCAGCCAAAGTCTTCTCAGCTCCTACGAGCAGTACTTC
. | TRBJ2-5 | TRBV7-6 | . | CASSLSGEETQYF | TGTGCCAGCAGCTTATCAGGGGAAGAGACCCAGTACTTC
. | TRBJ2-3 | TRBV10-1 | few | CASSEDPPGPTGRDTQYF | TGCGCCAGCAGTGAAGACCCCCCGGGCCCAACAGGAAGAGATACGCAGTATTTT
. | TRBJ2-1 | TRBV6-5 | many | CASRTGPHNEQFF | TGTGCCAGCAGAACCGGGCCGCACAATGAGCAGTTCTTC
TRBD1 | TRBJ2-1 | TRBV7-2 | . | CASSLSYRGSNEQFF | TGTGCCAGCAGCTTATCGTACAGGGGGAGTAATGAGCAGTTCTTC
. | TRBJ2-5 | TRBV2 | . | CASRRGLQETQYF | TGTGCCAGCCGACGGGGCCTCCAAGAGACCCAGTACTTC
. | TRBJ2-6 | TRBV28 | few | CASSLTHMAGANVLTF | TGTGCCAGCAGCCTTACTCACATGGCTGGGGCCAACGTCCTGACTTTC
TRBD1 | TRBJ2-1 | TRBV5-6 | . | CASSLQGGWGNEQFF | TGTGCCAGCAGCTTGCAAGGGGGCTGGGGCAATGAGCAGTTCTTC
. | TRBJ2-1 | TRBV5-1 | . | CASSLDPAGPNEQFF | TGCGCCAGCAGCTTGGATCCAGCGGGTCCCAATGAGCAGTTCTTC
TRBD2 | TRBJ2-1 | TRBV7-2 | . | CASSLHGGSYNEQFF | TGTGCCAGCAGCTTGCATGGCGGGAGTTACAATGAGCAGTTCTTC
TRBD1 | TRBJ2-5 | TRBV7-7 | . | CASSLNTGQGRETQYF | TGTGCCAGCAGCTTAAATACGGGACAGGGACGAGAGACCCAGTACTTC
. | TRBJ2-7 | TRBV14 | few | CASSQEHNLFRAYEQYF | TGTGCCAGCAGCCAAGAACACAATCTATTTAGGGCCTACGAGCAGTACTTC
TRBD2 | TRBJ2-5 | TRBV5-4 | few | CASSYELAGVGETQYF | TGTGCCAGCAGCTACGAACTAGCGGGAGTGGGAGAGACCCAGTACTTC